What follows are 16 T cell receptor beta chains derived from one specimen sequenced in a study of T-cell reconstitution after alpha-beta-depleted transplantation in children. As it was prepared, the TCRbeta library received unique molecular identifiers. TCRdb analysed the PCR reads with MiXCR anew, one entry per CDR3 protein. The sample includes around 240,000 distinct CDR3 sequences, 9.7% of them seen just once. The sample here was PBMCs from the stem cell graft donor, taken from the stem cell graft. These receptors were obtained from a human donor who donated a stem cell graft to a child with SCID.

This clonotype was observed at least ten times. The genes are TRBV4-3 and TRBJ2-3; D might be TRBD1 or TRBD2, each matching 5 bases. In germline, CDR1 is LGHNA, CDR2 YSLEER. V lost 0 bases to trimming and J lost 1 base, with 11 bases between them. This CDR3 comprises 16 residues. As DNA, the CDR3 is TGCGCCAGCAGCCAAGATCGGGGCGGGCGCACAGATACGCAGTATTTT. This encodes CASSQDRGGRTDTQYF.

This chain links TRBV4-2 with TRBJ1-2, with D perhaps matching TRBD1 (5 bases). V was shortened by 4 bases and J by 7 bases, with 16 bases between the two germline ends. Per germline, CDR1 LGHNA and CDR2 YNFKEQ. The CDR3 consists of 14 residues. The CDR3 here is CASSPAGTRGGYTF. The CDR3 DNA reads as TGTGCCAGCAGCCCAGCCGGGACCCGTGGTGGCTACACCTTC.

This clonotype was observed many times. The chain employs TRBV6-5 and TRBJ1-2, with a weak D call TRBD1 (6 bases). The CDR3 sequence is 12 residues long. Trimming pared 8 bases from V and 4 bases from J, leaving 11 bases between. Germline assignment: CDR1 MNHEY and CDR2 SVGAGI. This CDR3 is CASAGQTYGYTF. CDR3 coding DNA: TGTGCCAGCGCGGGACAAACCTATGGCTACACCTTC.

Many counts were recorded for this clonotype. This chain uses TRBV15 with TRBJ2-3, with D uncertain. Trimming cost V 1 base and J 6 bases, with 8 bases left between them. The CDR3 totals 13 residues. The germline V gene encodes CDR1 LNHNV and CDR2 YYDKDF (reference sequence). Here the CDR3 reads CATSRVPGDTQYF. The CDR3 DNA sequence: TGTGCCACCAGCAGAGTTCCTGGGGATACGCAGTATTTT. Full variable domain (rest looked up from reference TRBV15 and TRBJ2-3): DAMVIQNPRYQVTQFGKPVTLSCSQTLNHNVMYWYQQKSSQAPKLLFHYYDKDFNNEADTPDNFQSRRPNTSFCFLDIRSPGLGDTAMYLCATSRVPGDTQYFGPGTRLTVL.

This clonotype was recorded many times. The CDR3 spells CASSLKQLYGYTF. DNA of the CDR3: TGTGCCAGCAGTTTGAAACAGCTCTATGGCTACACCTTC. This sequence joins TRBV12-3 or TRBV12-4 and TRBJ1-2, with D hard to call. The CDR3 has 13 amino acids. Trimming took 3 bases from V and 4 from J, leaving 9 bases between them.

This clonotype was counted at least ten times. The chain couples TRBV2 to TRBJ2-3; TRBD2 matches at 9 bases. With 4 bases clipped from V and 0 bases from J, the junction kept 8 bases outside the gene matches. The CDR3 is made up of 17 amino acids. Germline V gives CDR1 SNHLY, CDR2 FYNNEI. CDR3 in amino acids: CASSGWQRGASTDTQYF. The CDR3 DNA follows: TGTGCCAGCAGTGGCTGGCAGCGGGGGGCCAGCACAGATACGCAGTATTTT.

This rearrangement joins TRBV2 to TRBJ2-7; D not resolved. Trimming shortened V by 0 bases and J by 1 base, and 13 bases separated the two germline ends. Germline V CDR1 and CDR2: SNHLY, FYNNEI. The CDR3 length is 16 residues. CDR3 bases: TGTGCCAGCAGTGAAGCGGGTCGAGGTTCTTCCTACGAGCAGTACTTC. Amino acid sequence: CASSEAGRGSSYEQYF.

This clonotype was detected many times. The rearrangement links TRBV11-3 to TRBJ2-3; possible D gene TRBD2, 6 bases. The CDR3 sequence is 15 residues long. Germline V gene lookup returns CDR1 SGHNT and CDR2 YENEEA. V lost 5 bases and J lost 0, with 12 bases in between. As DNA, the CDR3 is TGTGCCAGCAGCGCGGAGGGGTTAAGCACAGATACGCAGTATTTT. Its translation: CASSAEGLSTDTQYF.

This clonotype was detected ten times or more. The CDR3 nucleotides are TGTGCCAGCAGCACTAAGGGGGGGCGGTTGTATTCACCCCTCCACTTT. The encoded protein is CASSTKGGRLYSPLHF. The rearrangement joins TRBV7-2 to TRBJ1-6; possible D gene TRBD1, 6 bases. The CDR3 sequence is 16 residues long. Per germline, CDR1 SGHTA and CDR2 FQGNSA. Trimming removed 5 bases at V and 8 bases at J, with 19 bases between.

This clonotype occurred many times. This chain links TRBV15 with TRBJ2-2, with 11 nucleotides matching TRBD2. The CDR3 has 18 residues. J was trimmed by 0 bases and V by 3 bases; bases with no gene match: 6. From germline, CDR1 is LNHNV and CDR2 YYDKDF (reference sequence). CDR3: CATSRRGGLAANTGELFF. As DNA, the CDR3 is TGTGCCACCAGCAGGAGGGGGGGACTAGCGGCGAACACCGGGGAGCTGTTTTTT.

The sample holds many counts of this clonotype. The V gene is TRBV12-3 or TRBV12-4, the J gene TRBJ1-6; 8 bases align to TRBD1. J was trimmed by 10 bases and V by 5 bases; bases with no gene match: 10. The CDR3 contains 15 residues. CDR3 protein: CASSGQGAIGSPLHF. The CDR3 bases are TGTGCCAGCAGTGGGCAGGGGGCGATAGGCTCACCCCTCCACTTT.

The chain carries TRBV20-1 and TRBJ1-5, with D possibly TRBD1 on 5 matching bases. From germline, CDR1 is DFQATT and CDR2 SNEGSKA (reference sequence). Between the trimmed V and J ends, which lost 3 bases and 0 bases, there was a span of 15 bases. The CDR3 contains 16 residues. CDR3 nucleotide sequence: TGCAGTGCTAGTCCGGGGGGGTGGGGTAGCAATCAGCCCCAGCATTTT. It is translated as CSASPGGWGSNQPQHF.

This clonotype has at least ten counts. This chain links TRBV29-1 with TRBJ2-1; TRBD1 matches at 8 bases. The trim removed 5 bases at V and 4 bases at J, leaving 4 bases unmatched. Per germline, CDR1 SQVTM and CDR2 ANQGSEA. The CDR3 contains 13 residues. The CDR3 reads CSVPTGVYNEQFF. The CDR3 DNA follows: TGCAGCGTTCCGACAGGGGTATACAATGAGCAGTTCTTC.

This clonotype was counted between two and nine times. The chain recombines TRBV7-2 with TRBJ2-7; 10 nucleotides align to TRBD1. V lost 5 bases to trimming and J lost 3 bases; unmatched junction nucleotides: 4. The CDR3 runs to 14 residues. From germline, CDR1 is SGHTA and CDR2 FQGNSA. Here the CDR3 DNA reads TGTGCCAGCAGCCCCGGGACAGGGGTCTACGAGCAGTACTTC. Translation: CASSPGTGVYEQYF. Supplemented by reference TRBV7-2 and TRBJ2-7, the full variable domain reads GAGVSQSPSNKVTEKGKDVELRCDPISGHTALYWYRQSLGQGLEFLIYFQGNSAPDKSGLPSDRFSAERTGGSVSTLTIQRTQQEDSAVYLCASSPGTGVYEQYFGPGTRLTVT.

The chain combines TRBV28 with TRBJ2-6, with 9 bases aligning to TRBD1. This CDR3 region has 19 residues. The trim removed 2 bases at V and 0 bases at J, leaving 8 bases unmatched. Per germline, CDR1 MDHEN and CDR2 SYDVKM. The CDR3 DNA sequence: TGTGCCAGCAGTTTACCGACGGGACAGGGCCTCTCTGGGGCCAACGTCCTGACTTTC. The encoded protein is CASSLPTGQGLSGANVLTF.

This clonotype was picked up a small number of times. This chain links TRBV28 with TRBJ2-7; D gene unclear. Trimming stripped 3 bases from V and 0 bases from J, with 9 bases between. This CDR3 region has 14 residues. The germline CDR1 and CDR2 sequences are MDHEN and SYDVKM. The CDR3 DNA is TGTGCCAGCAGTTTGAGAAGTATCTCCTACGAGCAGTACTTC. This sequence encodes CASSLRSISYEQYF.